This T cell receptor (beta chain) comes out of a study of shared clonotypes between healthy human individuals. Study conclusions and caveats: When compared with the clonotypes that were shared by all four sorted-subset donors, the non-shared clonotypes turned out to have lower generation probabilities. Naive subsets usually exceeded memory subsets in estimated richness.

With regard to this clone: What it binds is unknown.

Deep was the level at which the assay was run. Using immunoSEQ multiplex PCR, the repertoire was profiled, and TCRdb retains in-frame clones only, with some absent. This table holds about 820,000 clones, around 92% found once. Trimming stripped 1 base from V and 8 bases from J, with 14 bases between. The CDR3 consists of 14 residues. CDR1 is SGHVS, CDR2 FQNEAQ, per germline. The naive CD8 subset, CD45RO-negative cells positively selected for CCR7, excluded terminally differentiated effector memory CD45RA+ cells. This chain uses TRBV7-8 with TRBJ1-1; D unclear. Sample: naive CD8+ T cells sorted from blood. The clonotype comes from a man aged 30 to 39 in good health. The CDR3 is CASSLDVGRLEAFF. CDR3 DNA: TGTGCCAGCAGCTTAGATGTGGGGAGGCTAGAAGCTTTCTTT.